This T cell receptor (beta chain) was obtained from a study of CD8+CD57+ T cells in acquired aplastic anemia. Background on the study: Mean yield of DNA from sorted CD4+ and CD8+ cells was about 3.2 ug.

Genomic DNA templated the TCR beta VDJ and CDR3 profiling. A single record per CDR3 protein comes from TCRdb applying MiXCR to the reads. Of under 350,000 distinct CDR3 sequences in the sample, under 60% were seen once. The study, taken as a whole, reports: With respect to CD8+ Simpson's diversity, patients and controls did not differ significantly.

Flow cytometry had shown expanded CD8+CD57+ cells in the patients chosen for sequencing. Comment on this clonotype: The antigen is undetermined.

Sequencing was carried out using sorted CD4+, CD8+, or CD8+CD57+ T cells (not recorded which) from PBMCs. This receptor was taken from a human donor with aplastic anemia.

The CDR3 region has the DNA TGTGCCAGCAGCTTTAGCGGGGGGGCCTACGAGCAGTACTTC. This sequence encodes CASSFSGGAYEQYF. This sequence joins TRBV7-9 and TRBJ2-7, with 11 bases fitting TRBD2. This CDR3 spans 14 amino acids. J was trimmed by 2 bases and V by 3 bases; bases with no gene match: 0. Germline CDR1 SEHNR, CDR2 FQNEAQ (reference sequence). Complete variable domain (other parts from reference TRBV7-9 and TRBJ2-7): DTGVSQNPRHKITKRGQNVTFRCDPISEHNRLYWYRQTLGQGPEFLTYFQNEAQLEKSRLLSDRFSAERPKGSFSTLEIQRTEQGDSAMYLCASSFSGGAYEQYFGPGTRLTVT.